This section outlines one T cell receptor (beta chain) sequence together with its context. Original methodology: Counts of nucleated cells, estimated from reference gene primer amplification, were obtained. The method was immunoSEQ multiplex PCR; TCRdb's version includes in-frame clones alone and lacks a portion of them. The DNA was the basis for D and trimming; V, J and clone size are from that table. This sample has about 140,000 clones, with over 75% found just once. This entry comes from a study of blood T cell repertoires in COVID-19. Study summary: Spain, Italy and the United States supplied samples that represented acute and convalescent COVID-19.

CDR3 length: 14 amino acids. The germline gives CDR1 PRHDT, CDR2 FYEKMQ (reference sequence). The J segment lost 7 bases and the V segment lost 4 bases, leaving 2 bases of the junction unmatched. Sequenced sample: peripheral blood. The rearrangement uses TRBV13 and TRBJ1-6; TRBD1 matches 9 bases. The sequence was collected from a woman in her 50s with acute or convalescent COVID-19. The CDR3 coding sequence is TGTGCCAGCAGCTCGGACAGGGGAAATTCACCCCTCCACTTT. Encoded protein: CASSSDRGNSPLHF.